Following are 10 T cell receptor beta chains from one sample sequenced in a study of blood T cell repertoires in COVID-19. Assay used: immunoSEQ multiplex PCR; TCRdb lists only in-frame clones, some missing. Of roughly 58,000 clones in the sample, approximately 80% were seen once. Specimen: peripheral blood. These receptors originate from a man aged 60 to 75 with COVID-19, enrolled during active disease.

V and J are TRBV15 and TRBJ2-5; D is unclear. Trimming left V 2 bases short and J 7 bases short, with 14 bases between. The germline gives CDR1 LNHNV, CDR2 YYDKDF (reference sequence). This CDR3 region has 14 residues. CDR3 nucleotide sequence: TGTGCCACCAGCAGACCTCCTAGGTCGTCGACCCAGTACTTC. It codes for CATSRPPRSSTQYF.

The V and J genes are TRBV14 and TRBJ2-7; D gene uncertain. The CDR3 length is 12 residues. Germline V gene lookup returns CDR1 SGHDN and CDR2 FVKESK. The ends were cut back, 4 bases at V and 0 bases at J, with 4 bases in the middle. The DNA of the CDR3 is TGTGCCAGCAGCCCGGGCTCCTACGAGCAGTACTTC. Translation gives CASSPGSYEQYF.

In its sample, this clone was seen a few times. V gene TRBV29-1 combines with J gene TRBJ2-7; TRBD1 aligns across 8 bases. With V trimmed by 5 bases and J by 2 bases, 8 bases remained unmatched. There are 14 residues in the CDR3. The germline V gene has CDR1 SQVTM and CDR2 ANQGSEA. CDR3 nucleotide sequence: TGCAGCGTTACCGGGACAGGACGAACCTACGAGCAGTACTTC. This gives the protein CSVTGTGRTYEQYF.

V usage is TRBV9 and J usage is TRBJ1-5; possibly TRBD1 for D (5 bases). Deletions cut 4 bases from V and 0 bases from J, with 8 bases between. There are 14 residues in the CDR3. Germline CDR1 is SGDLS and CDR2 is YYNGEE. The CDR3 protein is CASSRGGSNQPQHF. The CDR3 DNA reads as TGTGCCAGCAGCAGGGGAGGTAGCAATCAGCCCCAGCATTTT. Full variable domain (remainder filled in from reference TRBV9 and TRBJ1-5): DSGVTQTPKHLITATGQRVTLRCSPRSGDLSVYWYQQSLDQGLQFLIQYYNGEERAKGNILERFSAQQFPDLHSELNLSSLELGDSALYFCASSRGGSNQPQHFGDGTRLSIL.

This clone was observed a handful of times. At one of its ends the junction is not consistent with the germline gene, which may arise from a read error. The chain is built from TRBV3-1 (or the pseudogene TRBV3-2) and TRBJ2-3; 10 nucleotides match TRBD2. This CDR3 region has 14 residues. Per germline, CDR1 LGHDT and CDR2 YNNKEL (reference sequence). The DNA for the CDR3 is TGTGCCAGCAGGTTAGCGGGAGGCACCGATACGCAGTATTTT. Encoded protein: CASRLAGGTDTQYF.

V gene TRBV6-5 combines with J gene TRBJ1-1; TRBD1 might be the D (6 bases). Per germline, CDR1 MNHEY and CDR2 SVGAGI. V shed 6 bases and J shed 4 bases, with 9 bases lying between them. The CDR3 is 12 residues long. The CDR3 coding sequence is TGTGCCAGCAGAAACAGGGCCACTGAAGCTTTCTTT. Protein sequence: CASRNRATEAFF.

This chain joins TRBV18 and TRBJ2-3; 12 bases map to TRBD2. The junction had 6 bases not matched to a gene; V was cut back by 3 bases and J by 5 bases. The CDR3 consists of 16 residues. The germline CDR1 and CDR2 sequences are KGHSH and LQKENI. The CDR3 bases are TGTGCCAGCTCACCCCAACCGGGACTAGCGGGAGATACGCAGTATTTT. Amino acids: CASSPQPGLAGDTQYF.

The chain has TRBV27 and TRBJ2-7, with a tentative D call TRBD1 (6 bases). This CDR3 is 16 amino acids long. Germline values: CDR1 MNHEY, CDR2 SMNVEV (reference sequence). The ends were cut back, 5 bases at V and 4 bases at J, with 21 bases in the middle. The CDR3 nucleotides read TGTGCCAGCAGTCCCTCCCTGGGACACGAGTTGTACGAGCAGTACTTC. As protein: CASSPSLGHELYEQYF.

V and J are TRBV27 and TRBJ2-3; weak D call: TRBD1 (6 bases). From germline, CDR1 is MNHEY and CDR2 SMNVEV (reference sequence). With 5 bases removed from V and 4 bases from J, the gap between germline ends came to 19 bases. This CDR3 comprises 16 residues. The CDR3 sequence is CASSLLTGGGPDTQYF. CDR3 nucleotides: TGTGCCAGCAGTCTCCTGACCGGTGGGGGCCCAGATACGCAGTATTTT.

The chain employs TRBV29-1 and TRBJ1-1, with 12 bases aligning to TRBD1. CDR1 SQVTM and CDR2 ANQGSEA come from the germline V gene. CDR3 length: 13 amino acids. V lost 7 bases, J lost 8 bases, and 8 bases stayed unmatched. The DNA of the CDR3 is TGCAGCGCTCCCGGGACAGGGGGCGTGGAAGCTTTCTTT. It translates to CSAPGTGGVEAFF.